These 20 T cell receptor beta chains were sequenced from one sample in a study of T cell responses to AZD1222 COVID-19 vaccine. Generated by immunoSEQ multiplex PCR, the TCRdb table keeps only in-frame clones and is missing some. The sample consists of approximately 150,000 clones, 93% of them appearing once. The sample consisted of peripheral blood, taken on day 0 of AZD1222 vaccination. The receptors were gathered from an adult in good health.

About this clone itself: One junction end disagrees with the germline gene, perhaps due to a read error. This CDR3 reads CATSEPLTETQYF. The DNA for the CDR3 is TGTGCCACCAGTGAACCATTGACAGAAACGCAGTATTTT. The V call is TRBV24-1, the J call TRBJ2-3, with D possibly matching TRBD1 (5 bases). Germline V gene sequence: CDR1 KGHDR, CDR2 SFDVKD. CDR3 size: 13 residues.

This rearrangement joins TRBV7-2 to TRBJ1-1; D call uncertain. This CDR3 region has 15 residues. Trimming stripped 1 base from V and 1 base from J, with 10 bases between. Per germline, CDR1 SGHTA and CDR2 FQGNSA. The CDR3 protein is CASSLDTGTNTEAFF. CDR3 nucleotides: TGTGCCAGCAGCTTAGATACGGGCACGAACACTGAAGCTTTCTTT.

This clone has only a few counts. This sequence joins TRBV4-3 and TRBJ2-6; no definite D call. Germline-derived CDR1 and CDR2 are LGHNA and YSLEER. V lost 4 bases and J lost 1, with 14 bases in between. This CDR3 region has 17 residues. Here the CDR3 reads CASSPQILGSGANVLTF. CDR3 nucleotides: TGCGCCAGCAGCCCGCAGATACTGGGGTCTGGGGCCAACGTCCTGACTTTC.

The CDR3 protein is CASSPGTADTQYF. CDR3 in DNA: TGTGCCAGTAGTCCTGGGACAGCAGATACGCAGTATTTT. The chain links TRBV19 to TRBJ2-3, with 7 bases that match TRBD1. Germline V lookup: CDR1 LNHDA, CDR2 SQIVND (reference sequence). This CDR3 is 13 amino acids long. V lost 5 bases and J lost 4; bases outside the gene matches: 3. Complete variable domain (other parts from reference TRBV19 and TRBJ2-3): DGGITQSPKYLFRKEGQNVTLSCEQNLNHDAMYWYRQDPGQGLRLIYYSQIVNDFQKGDIAEGYSVSREKKESFPLTVTSAQKNPTAFYLCASSPGTADTQYFGPGTRLTVL.

This sequence joins TRBV10-1 and TRBJ2-3, with 11 bases aligning to TRBD1. The junction had 16 bases not matched to a gene; V was cut back by 3 bases and J by 5 bases. CDR3 size: 19 residues. Germline loops: CDR1 WNHNN, CDR2 SYGVQD (reference sequence). The DNA for the CDR3 is TGCGCCAGCAGTGAACGTAATACCGGGACAGGGGGATCGAGAGATACGCAGTATTTT. This codes for CASSERNTGTGGSRDTQYF.

J is TRBJ1-6 and V is TRBV6-5, with a possible D match to TRBD1 (6 bases). Trimming took 6 bases from V and 13 from J, leaving 19 bases between them. The CDR3 consists of 14 residues. Germline V CDR1 and CDR2: MNHEY, SVGAGI. Here the CDR3 reads CASSPSGGGGPLHF. CDR3 bases: TGTGCCAGCAGCCCCTCGGGAGGGGGAGGGCCCCTCCACTTT.

The gene calls are TRBV6-5 and TRBJ2-7, with D possibly being TRBD2 (6 bases). Looked up from germline, CDR1 is MNHEY and CDR2 is SVGAGI. V was pared by 10 bases and J by 5 bases, with 21 bases between. The CDR3 has 14 residues. CDR3 sequence: CATSPDLGGDEQYF. The CDR3 DNA is TGTGCCACCTCACCGGACCTCGGCGGGGACGAGCAGTACTTC.

The rearrangement joins TRBV5-1 to TRBJ2-7; TRBD2 agrees at 8 bases. This CDR3 has 15 residues. With V trimmed by 4 bases and J by 3 bases, 9 bases remained unmatched. Per germline, CDR1 SGHRS and CDR2 YFSETQ. CDR3 region: CASSLSGSSNYEQYF. The CDR3 nucleotides read TGCGCCAGCAGCCTAAGCGGGAGTTCAAACTACGAGCAGTACTTC.

This chain joins TRBV5-4 and TRBJ1-1, with D uncertain. V was trimmed by 4 bases and J by 5 bases, leaving 15 bases between them. Germline loops: CDR1 SGHNT, CDR2 YYREEE (reference sequence). The CDR3 totals 14 residues. The CDR3 region is CASSPNQIVTEAFF. CDR3 sequence (DNA): TGTGCCAGCAGCCCCAATCAGATAGTTACTGAAGCTTTCTTT.

V usage is TRBV30 and J usage is TRBJ1-2; a possible D gene is TRBD1 (5 bases). The length of the CDR3 is 13 residues. CDR1 GTSNPN and CDR2 SVGIG come from the germline V gene (reference sequence). V lost 2 bases and J lost 9, with 16 bases in between. The DNA of the CDR3 is TGTGCCTGGAGTCGAACGGGGGTAGTTCGCTACACCTTC. It translates to CAWSRTGVVRYTF.

The rearrangement uses TRBV5-1 and TRBJ2-5; D may be TRBD2 (6 bases). Germline V lookup: CDR1 SGHRS, CDR2 YFSETQ. The CDR3 runs 14 residues. V was shortened by 4 bases and J by 3 bases, with 13 bases between the two germline ends. The CDR3 spells CASSRSTSEETQYF. The CDR3 DNA is TGCGCCAGCAGCCGTTCGACTAGTGAAGAGACCCAGTACTTC.

The V gene is TRBV7-2, the J gene TRBJ2-7; a possible D gene is TRBD2 (6 bases). Germline V gene sequence: CDR1 SGHTA, CDR2 FQGNSA. Trimming took 5 bases from V and 1 from J, leaving 18 bases between them. This CDR3 comprises 16 residues. In DNA, the CDR3 is TGTGCCAGCAGCCCCTCGGGAGACTTGCTTTCCTACGAGCAGTACTTC. Translated: CASSPSGDLLSYEQYF.

The chain is built from TRBV5-5 and TRBJ1-2, with TRBD1 identical over 10 bases. Germline CDR1 and CDR2: SGHKS and YYEKEE (reference sequence). V lost 4 bases to trimming and J lost 4 bases; unmatched junction nucleotides: 4. The length of the CDR3 is 14 residues. The DNA of the CDR3 is TGTGCCAGCAGCACGGGACAGGGGCCCTATGGCTACACCTTC. It encodes CASSTGQGPYGYTF.

The rearrangement uses TRBV2 and TRBJ2-1; D ambiguous. The CDR3 is made up of 12 amino acids. CDR1 SNHLY and CDR2 FYNNEI come from the germline V gene. Trimming stripped 10 bases from V and 3 bases from J, with 10 bases between. The CDR3 region is CATIDGYNEQFF. The CDR3 bases are TGTGCCACGATTGACGGCTACAATGAGCAGTTCTTC.

This chain joins TRBV12-5 and TRBJ2-1; 7 bases agree with TRBD2. With V trimmed by 6 bases and J by 3 bases, 5 bases remained unmatched. Germline V gives CDR1 LGHNT, CDR2 FRNRAP. This CDR3 is 14 amino acids long. The CDR3 bases are TGTGCTAGTGGACTAAGCGGGAACTACAATGAGCAGTTCTTC. Amino acids: CASGLSGNYNEQFF.

The rearrangement uses TRBV28 and TRBJ2-7; a weak D match, TRBD2 (6 bases). Trimming cost V 10 bases and J 1 base, with 17 bases left between them. CDR1 is MDHEN and CDR2 is SYDVKM in the germline V gene. The CDR3 length is 14 residues. The CDR3 DNA is TGTGCCACCAAGGGGAGGACCCATTCCTACGAGCAGTACTTC. Protein product: CATKGRTHSYEQYF.

The J gene is TRBJ1-1, the V gene TRBV7-2; D is undetermined. Germline V gene data show CDR1 as SGHTA and CDR2 as FQGNSA. The CDR3 sequence is 14 residues long. V shed 3 bases and J shed 5 bases, with 13 bases lying between them. CDR3 DNA: TGTGCCAGCAGCTTTATTTTCGAAGGGACTGAAGCTTTCTTT. Translating it yields CASSFIFEGTEAFF. Full variable domain (outside the CDR3, taken from reference TRBV7-2 and TRBJ1-1): GAGVSQSPSNKVTEKGKDVELRCDPISGHTALYWYRQSLGQGLEFLIYFQGNSAPDKSGLPSDRFSAERTGGSVSTLTIQRTQQEDSAVYLCASSFIFEGTEAFFGQGTRLTVV.

V and J are TRBV6-2 or TRBV6-3 and TRBJ1-6; weak D call: TRBD1 (5 bases). This CDR3 is built from 17 residues. V gave up 0 bases and J gave up 9 bases, with 18 bases separating them. Germline CDR1 is MNHEY and CDR2 is SVGEGT. Here the CDR3 reads CASSYSDPGVQISPLHF. DNA for the CDR3: TGTGCCAGCAGTTACTCGGACCCGGGGGTCCAAATTTCACCCCTCCACTTT.

CDR3 nucleotide sequence: TGTGCCAGCAGCCCCCCCTCCGTGGACAATGAGCAGTTCTTC. This sequence encodes CASSPPSVDNEQFF. The gene calls are TRBV9 and TRBJ2-1; D is undetermined. CDR3 length equals 14 residues. CDR1 and CDR2 from the germline V gene are SGDLS and YYNGEE. V lost 4 bases and J 5 bases, leaving 13 bases between the germline ends.

The J gene is TRBJ2-7, the V gene TRBV4-3; the D is unclear. This CDR3 region has 14 residues. Trimming shortened V by 0 bases and J by 3 bases, and 9 bases separated the two germline ends. In germline, CDR1 is LGHNA, CDR2 YSLEER. The CDR3 reads CASSQDRRSYEQYF. CDR3 nucleotide sequence: TGCGCCAGCAGCCAAGATCGACGGAGCTACGAGCAGTACTTC.